Each of the 18 T cell receptor beta chains below was sequenced from the same sample in a study of human CD4 T cells and Enterobacteriaceae. This table comes from immunoSEQ multiplex PCR, and its TCRdb copy is limited to in-frame clones, with some not included. The table lists some 29,000 clones, 70% to 85% of them singletons. Sorting took every CD4+ cell except CD45RA+CCR7+CD95- naive cells, reaching over 98% purity. Sequences were obtained from memory CD4+ T cells from blood. These receptors were collected from a human donor in good health.

About this clone: Other DNA sequences in the sample encode the same CDR3. The V and J genes are TRBV6-5 and TRBJ2-1, with TRBD2 matching over 7 bases. V trimming: 6 bases; J trimming: 6 bases; junction bases outside the gene matches: 2. The CDR3 length is 12 residues. CDR1 and CDR2 from the germline V gene are MNHEY and SVGAGI. CDR3 loop: CASRGTTNEQFF. Here the CDR3 DNA reads TGTGCCAGCAGAGGGACTACCAATGAGCAGTTCTTC.

A few counts support this clone. The chain is built from TRBV6-5 and TRBJ1-1, with 9 positions matching TRBD1. With V trimmed by 2 bases and J by 7 bases, 8 bases remained unmatched. CDR1 MNHEY and CDR2 SVGAGI come from the germline V gene. CDR3 length: 15 residues. The CDR3 region is CASSYGNRGQSEAFF. CDR3 in DNA: TGTGCCAGCAGTTACGGTAACAGGGGGCAGAGTGAAGCTTTCTTT.

This chain connects TRBV6-6 to TRBJ2-2; 8 bases line up with TRBD1. The CDR3 is 16 residues long. Per the germline V gene, CDR1 is MNHNY and CDR2 is SVGAGI (reference sequence). The J segment lost 1 base and the V segment lost 4 bases, leaving 5 bases of the junction unmatched. As DNA, the CDR3 is TGTGCCAGCAGTTTTACCGGGACAGGGAACACCGGGGAGCTGTTTTTT. Protein: CASSFTGTGNTGELFF.

The rearrangement links TRBV2 to TRBJ2-1, with D maybe TRBD2 (6 bases). The CDR3 covers 14 residues. Germline loops: CDR1 SNHLY, CDR2 FYNNEI. V lost 6 bases to trimming and J lost 8 bases, with 17 bases between them. This chain's CDR3 is CASSPQTSTDEQFF. In nucleotides, the CDR3 is TGTGCCAGCAGCCCTCAAACTAGCACCGATGAGCAGTTCTTC.

V usage is TRBV7-6 and J usage is TRBJ2-1; D may match TRBD1 or TRBD2 (6 bases each). The CDR3 sequence is 15 residues long. CDR1 and CDR2 (germline): SGHVS, FNYEAQ. Trimming left V 1 base short and J 2 bases short, with 9 bases between. The CDR3 sequence is CASSLEGGPYNEQFF. The CDR3 nucleotides read TGTGCCAGCAGCTTAGAAGGGGGGCCCTACAATGAGCAGTTCTTC.

This rearrangement joins TRBV25-1 to TRBJ2-1, with unresolved D. CDR3 length equals 15 residues. Trimming removed 3 bases from V and 5 bases from J, with 14 bases in between. From germline, CDR1 is MGHDK and CDR2 SYGVNS. The CDR3 coding sequence is TGTGCCAGCAGTGACTTAACTACCGAAAACAATGAGCAGTTCTTC. Encoded protein: CASSDLTTENNEQFF.

This clone came up a few times. This chain links TRBV5-1 with TRBJ1-3; D call uncertain. Germline CDR1 and CDR2: SGHRS and YFSETQ. The CDR3 loop spans 13 amino acids. V was clipped by 2 bases and J by 3 bases, with 6 bases between them. The CDR3 spells CASSFGDGNTIYF. The DNA for the CDR3 is TGCGCCAGCAGCTTCGGGGATGGAAACACCATATATTTT.

The rearrangement links TRBV11-2 to TRBJ1-4; TRBD1 agrees at 9 bases. The CDR3 totals 14 residues. The germline gives CDR1 SGHAT, CDR2 FQNNGV. V trimming: 5 bases; J trimming: 6 bases; junction bases outside the gene matches: 4. This CDR3 is CASSHRGLDEKLFF. The CDR3 nucleotides are TGTGCCAGCAGCCACAGGGGGCTTGATGAAAAACTGTTTTTT.

This CDR3 reads CASSFGSGSDTQYF. The CDR3 DNA reads TGTGCCAGCAGTTTTGGATCGGGGTCAGATACGCAGTATTTT. The V gene is TRBV28, the J gene TRBJ2-3; TRBD2 is a possible D gene (5 bases). The CDR3 is 14 residues long. Germline V gene sequence: CDR1 MDHEN, CDR2 SYDVKM. V gave up 3 bases and J gave up 4 bases, with 11 bases separating them.

V usage is TRBV27 and J usage is TRBJ1-1; possible D gene TRBD1, 6 bases. V shed 6 bases and J shed 3 bases, with 20 bases lying between them. Germline V gives CDR1 MNHEY, CDR2 SMNVEV (reference sequence). The CDR3 covers 16 residues. The CDR3 sequence: CASSPVSEGGDTEAFF. Here the CDR3 DNA reads TGTGCCAGCAGCCCCGTATCAGAGGGGGGGGACACTGAAGCTTTCTTT.

This clone showed up just a few times. The rearrangement joins TRBV5-1 to TRBJ2-5; D uncertain. From germline, CDR1 is SGHRS and CDR2 YFSETQ. The CDR3 has 12 residues. Trimming removed 4 bases from V and 2 bases from J, with 6 bases in between. The CDR3: CASSPAQETQYF. CDR3 sequence (DNA): TGCGCCAGCAGCCCTGCACAAGAGACCCAGTACTTC.

The gene calls are TRBV21-1 and TRBJ2-7; the D segment call TRBD1 is taken from the table without a DNA check. TRBV21-1 is an annotated pseudogene. This CDR3 is 19 amino acids long. CDR3 nucleotide sequence: TGTGCCAGCACCCTTATGGGGCTACCCCAGGGGGCCGTCTCCTACGAGCAGTACTTC. It specifies CASTLMGLPQGAVSYEQYF.

V gene TRBV6-1 combines with J gene TRBJ1-3; TRBD1 matches at 12 bases. Germline V lookup: CDR1 MNHNS, CDR2 SASEGT. After removal of 8 bases from V and 2 bases from J, the junction contained 4 bases not matched to a gene. The CDR3 contains 15 residues. The CDR3 loop is CASGGTGGPGNTIYF. The CDR3 DNA follows: TGTGCCAGCGGGGGGACAGGGGGCCCTGGAAACACCATATATTTT.

The chain employs TRBV9 and TRBJ2-2, with no clear D. Trimming took off 2 bases at V and 1 base at J, with 9 bases between the two ends. The CDR3 runs 15 residues. Germline V lookup: CDR1 SGDLS, CDR2 YYNGEE. CDR3 nucleotides: TGTGCCAGCAGCGTCCGGGCAGGGAACACCGGGGAGCTGTTTTTT. It specifies CASSVRAGNTGELFF.

The chain recombines TRBV6-6 with TRBJ2-5, with TRBD1 matching over 8 bases. Trimming removed 0 bases from V and 4 bases from J; junction bases left unmatched: 7. The CDR3 runs 16 residues. Germline CDR1 reads MNHNY; CDR2 reads SVGAGI (reference sequence). CDR3 sequence (DNA): TGTGCCAGCAGTTACTCGACAGGGGCCACACGAGAGACCCAGTACTTC. Translated: CASSYSTGATRETQYF.

The chain uses TRBV5-1 and TRBJ2-7; D possibly matches TRBD1 or TRBD2 (5 bases each). The length of the CDR3 is 14 residues. Germline loops: CDR1 SGHRS, CDR2 YFSETQ. The germline V and J ends were trimmed by 0 bases and 1 base, with 8 bases remaining between them. CDR3 amino acids: CASSLGDGSYEQYF. The CDR3 DNA follows: TGCGCCAGCAGCTTGGGGGACGGATCCTACGAGCAGTACTTC.

The chain has TRBV28 and TRBJ1-2, with D hard to call. Germline V lookup: CDR1 MDHEN, CDR2 SYDVKM. This CDR3 has 12 amino acids. V lost 6 bases to trimming and J lost 4 bases, with 9 bases between them. This chain's CDR3 is CASSGNSYGYTF. In DNA, the CDR3 is TGTGCCAGCAGCGGGAATTCCTATGGCTACACCTTC.

The chain joins TRBV2 to TRBJ1-5; 7 bases map to TRBD1. J was trimmed by 5 bases and V by 5 bases; bases with no gene match: 6. Per the germline V gene, CDR1 is SNHLY and CDR2 is FYNNEI. The CDR3 totals 14 residues. CDR3 sequence reads: CASSLQGTHQPQHF. The DNA for the CDR3 is TGTGCCAGCAGTCTACAGGGGACTCATCAGCCCCAGCATTTT. The full variable domain, completed using reference TRBV2 and TRBJ1-5, is EPEVTQTPSHQVTQMGQEVILRCVPISNHLYFYWYRQILGQKVEFLVSFYNNEISEKSEIFDDQFSVERPDGSNFTLKIRSTKLEDSAMYFCASSLQGTHQPQHFGDGTRLSIL.